This is a list of T cell receptor beta chains from one sample in a study of cytomegalovirus exposure and HLA in healthy donors. Data came from immunoSEQ multiplex PCR; TCRdb stores just in-frame clones and leaves some out. This table has more than 300,000 clones, 80% to 90% appearing once. The sequencing input was PBMCs. The receptor set was obtained from a woman younger than 35 in good health and CMV-seronegative. The CDR3 runs from the conserved cysteine through the conserved F or W. D genes are given only for firm matches. A row's size may be missing; if present it is once, few, many or a size class.

v_call: TRBV19
j_call: TRBJ2-7
d_call: TRBD2
clone_size: .
cdr3_aa: CASSIDLTSGTYEQYF
cdr3_nt: TGTGCCAGTAGTATAGATCTTACTAGCGGAACCTACGAGCAGTACTTC

v_call: TRBV6-5
j_call: TRBJ1-1
d_call: TRBD1
clone_size: .
cdr3_aa: CASSYSTGIMNTEAFF
cdr3_nt: TGTGCCAGCAGTTACTCGACAGGGATCATGAACACTGAAGCTTTCTTT

v_call: TRBV28
j_call: TRBJ2-3
d_call: .
clone_size: once
cdr3_aa: CASSQSSLTDTQYF
cdr3_nt: TGTGCCAGCAGTCAATCGAGCCTCACAGATACGCAGTATTTT

v_call: TRBV5-4
j_call: TRBJ2-2
d_call: TRBD2
clone_size: .
cdr3_aa: CASSSTGGNTGELFF
cdr3_nt: TGTGCCAGCAGCTCAACGGGGGGGAACACCGGGGAGCTGTTTTTT

v_call: TRBV20-1
j_call: TRBJ2-5
d_call: .
clone_size: .
cdr3_aa: CSAPQSETQYF
cdr3_nt: TGCAGTGCTCCTCAGTCCGAGACCCAGTACTTC

v_call: TRBV9
j_call: TRBJ1-2
d_call: .
clone_size: .
cdr3_aa: CASSAYRTRGPRYGYTF
cdr3_nt: TGTGCCAGCAGCGCGTACCGAACCAGGGGCCCTAGGTATGGCTACACCTTC

v_call: TRBV27
j_call: TRBJ1-2
d_call: TRBD1
clone_size: .
cdr3_aa: CASSFLGQGASYGYTF
cdr3_nt: TGTGCCAGCAGTTTCCTTGGACAGGGGGCGAGCTATGGCTACACCTTC

v_call: TRBV19
j_call: TRBJ2-7
d_call: TRBD1
clone_size: .
cdr3_aa: CASSLRTGNEQYF
cdr3_nt: TGTGCCAGTAGTCTCCGGACAGGGAACGAGCAGTACTTC

v_call: TRBV6-6
j_call: TRBJ2-7
d_call: .
clone_size: .
cdr3_aa: CASSLMPSFSYEQYF
cdr3_nt: TGTGCCAGCAGTTTGATGCCCAGTTTTTCCTACGAGCAGTACTTC

v_call: TRBV7-2
j_call: TRBJ2-4
d_call: .
clone_size: .
cdr3_aa: CASSLNRLNIQYF
cdr3_nt: TGTGCCAGCAGCTTAAACAGGTTAAACATTCAGTACTTC

v_call: TRBV18
j_call: TRBJ2-7
d_call: .
clone_size: .
cdr3_aa: CASNRGATGYEQYF
cdr3_nt: TGTGCCAGCAACCGTGGGGCCACAGGTTACGAGCAGTACTTC

v_call: TRBV2
j_call: TRBJ2-2
d_call: TRBD1
clone_size: .
cdr3_aa: CASSSGTGVVGELFF
cdr3_nt: TGTGCCAGCAGTAGCGGGACAGGGGTTGTCGGGGAGCTGTTTTTT

v_call: TRBV5-1
j_call: TRBJ1-4
d_call: .
clone_size: .
cdr3_aa: CASSLLTPSTNEKLFF
cdr3_nt: TGCGCCAGCAGCTTACTGACACCATCAACTAATGAAAAACTGTTTTTT

v_call: TRBV9
j_call: TRBJ2-1
d_call: TRBD2
clone_size: .
cdr3_aa: CASSLLAGEVYNEQFF
cdr3_nt: TGTGCCAGCAGCCTTCTAGCGGGAGAGGTCTACAATGAGCAGTTCTTC

v_call: TRBV7-2
j_call: TRBJ2-7
d_call: TRBD2
clone_size: .
cdr3_aa: CASSIGLAGAYEQYF
cdr3_nt: TGTGCCAGCAGCATAGGACTAGCGGGAGCCTACGAGCAGTACTTC

v_call: TRBV4-1
j_call: TRBJ2-3
d_call: TRBD1
clone_size: .
cdr3_aa: CASSPGQGRFVDTQYF
cdr3_nt: TGCGCCAGCAGCCCGGGACAGGGTAGGTTCGTGGATACGCAGTATTTT

v_call: TRBV15
j_call: TRBJ2-5
d_call: .
clone_size: .
cdr3_aa: CATRGQGQETQYF
cdr3_nt: TGTGCCACCAGGGGGCAGGGTCAAGAGACCCAGTACTTC

v_call: TRBV6-5
j_call: TRBJ2-3
d_call: TRBD2
clone_size: .
cdr3_aa: CASSRGLAGVDTQYF
cdr3_nt: TGTGCCAGCAGCCGAGGACTAGCGGGAGTAGATACGCAGTATTTT

v_call: TRBV19
j_call: TRBJ2-1
d_call: TRBD1
clone_size: .
cdr3_aa: CASSNRQGAGDEQFF
cdr3_nt: TGTGCCAGTAGTAACCGACAGGGGGCTGGGGATGAGCAGTTCTTC

v_call: TRBV2
j_call: TRBJ2-5
d_call: .
clone_size: .
cdr3_aa: CASGRGNGQETQYF
cdr3_nt: TGTGCCAGCGGGAGGGGGAACGGTCAAGAGACCCAGTACTTC

v_call: TRBV10-3
j_call: TRBJ1-2
d_call: .
clone_size: .
cdr3_aa: CAISEEGYRAYGYTF
cdr3_nt: TGTGCCATCAGTGAGGAAGGGTACAGGGCATACGGCTACACCTTC

v_call: TRBV18
j_call: TRBJ1-1
d_call: TRBD1
clone_size: .
cdr3_aa: CASSPPWQGDRGTEAFF
cdr3_nt: TGTGCCAGCTCACCACCATGGCAGGGGGACAGGGGCACTGAAGCTTTCTTT

v_call: TRBV4-2
j_call: TRBJ1-4
d_call: TRBD1
clone_size: .
cdr3_aa: CASSQDGDSFF
cdr3_nt: TGTGCCAGCAGCCAAGATGGGGACAGCTTTTTT

v_call: TRBV2
j_call: TRBJ1-5
d_call: .
clone_size: .
cdr3_aa: CASSDQGMGNQPQHF
cdr3_nt: TGTGCCAGCAGTGACCAGGGTATGGGCAATCAGCCCCAGCATTTT

v_call: TRBV13
j_call: TRBJ2-7
d_call: TRBD2
clone_size: .
cdr3_aa: CASSLTSGSWNEQYF
cdr3_nt: TGTGCCAGCAGCTTAACCAGCGGGAGTTGGAACGAGCAGTACTTC

v_call: TRBV5-1
j_call: TRBJ1-4
d_call: .
clone_size: .
cdr3_aa: CASSLTGSNEKLFF
cdr3_nt: TGCGCCAGCAGCTTGACAGGATCAAATGAAAAACTGTTTTTT

v_call: TRBV19
j_call: TRBJ2-2
d_call: TRBD1
clone_size: .
cdr3_aa: CASRSGTGPSTGELFF
cdr3_nt: TGTGCCAGTAGGTCCGGGACAGGTCCTAGCACCGGGGAGCTGTTTTTT

v_call: TRBV6-4
j_call: TRBJ1-2
d_call: .
clone_size: .
cdr3_aa: CASSPSSQGNYGYTF
cdr3_nt: TGTGCCAGCAGCCCTTCCTCACAGGGAAACTATGGCTACACCTTC

v_call: TRBV7-2
j_call: TRBJ1-5
d_call: .
clone_size: .
cdr3_aa: CASSPPGGQPQHF
cdr3_nt: TGTGCCAGCAGCCCCCCCGGGGGACAGCCCCAGCATTTT

v_call: TRBV7-3
j_call: TRBJ2-7
d_call: .
clone_size: .
cdr3_aa: CASSLEGNSYEQYF
cdr3_nt: TGTGCCAGCAGCTTAGAGGGCAATTCCTACGAGCAGTACTTC

v_call: TRBV4-1
j_call: TRBJ2-1
d_call: .
clone_size: .
cdr3_aa: CASSPDSPNEQFF
cdr3_nt: TGCGCCAGCAGCCCGGACAGCCCAAATGAGCAGTTCTTC

v_call: TRBV5-1
j_call: TRBJ2-7
d_call: TRBD2
clone_size: .
cdr3_aa: CASSQREPGEQYF
cdr3_nt: TGCGCCAGCAGCCAGCGGGAGCCGGGCGAGCAGTACTTC

v_call: TRBV6-5
j_call: TRBJ1-4
d_call: .
clone_size: few
cdr3_aa: CASSYSGNPTNEKLFF
cdr3_nt: TGTGCCAGCAGTTACTCCGGTAACCCAACTAATGAAAAACTGTTTTTT